The 30 T cell receptor beta chains below come from one sample, sequenced in a study of shared clonotypes between healthy human individuals. Some clones are missing from TCRdb's copy, which holds only in-frame ones; the method was immunoSEQ multiplex PCR. The table includes 1 million to 1.2 million clones, 60% to 85% detected once. Sequencing was performed on memory CD4+ T cells from PBMCs. As to subset: CD45RA-negative fraction. Receptors originate from a man aged 18 to 29 in good health. Some clones in this sample may be carry-over from other donors' samples.

The V call is TRBV6-5, the J call TRBJ1-6; 8 bases line up with TRBD1. V was pared by 4 bases and J by 7 bases, with 6 bases of the junction left unmatched. The CDR3 sequence is 15 residues long. Germline V gene data show CDR1 as MNHEY and CDR2 as SVGAGI. DNA for the CDR3: TGTGCCAGCAGTTGGGGGACAGGTGGAAATTCACCCCTCCACTTT. Amino acids: CASSWGTGGNSPLHF.

This clone was seen a handful of times. This chain links TRBV10-2 with TRBJ1-1, with 7 bases that match TRBD1. This CDR3 spans 14 amino acids. Germline trimming cut 8 bases from V and 4 bases from J; bases unmatched to any gene: 10. Germline V gene sequence: CDR1 WSHSY, CDR2 SAAADI. The CDR3 nucleotides read TGCGCCAGCGAACCCATACAGGGGTTCACTGAAGCTTTCTTT. Amino acid sequence: CASEPIQGFTEAFF.

The chain uses TRBV5-1 and TRBJ2-5, with TRBD2 identical over 8 bases. The CDR3 spans 15 residues. With 6 bases clipped from V and 4 bases from J, the junction kept 11 bases outside the gene matches. Germline loops: CDR1 SGHRS, CDR2 YFSETQ. CDR3 in amino acids: CASTWDSGTLETQYF. CDR3 bases: TGCGCCAGCACGTGGGATAGCGGGACTCTAGAGACCCAGTACTTC.

The chain employs TRBV15 and TRBJ2-1; D possibly corresponds to TRBD2 (7 bases). Between the trimmed V and J ends, which lost 3 bases and 6 bases, there was a span of 18 bases. The CDR3 spans 16 residues. Per germline, CDR1 LNHNV and CDR2 YYDKDF (reference sequence). CDR3: CATSSWGLADSNEQFF. The CDR3 nucleotides read TGTGCCACCAGCAGCTGGGGGCTAGCGGACTCCAATGAGCAGTTCTTC. Filled out from reference TRBV15 and TRBJ2-1, the complete variable domain reads DAMVIQNPRYQVTQFGKPVTLSCSQTLNHNVMYWYQQKSSQAPKLLFHYYDKDFNNEADTPDNFQSRRPNTSFCFLDIRSPGLGDTAMYLCATSSWGLADSNEQFFGPGTRLTVL.

The chain uses TRBV4-1 and TRBJ2-5; D remains ambiguous. CDR3 length: 14 amino acids. V was trimmed by 1 base and J by 4 bases, leaving 10 bases between them. Germline CDR1 MGHRA, CDR2 YSYEKL. CDR3 nucleotide sequence: TGCGCCAGCAGCCAAGGAGAGACCCGAGAGACCCAGTACTTC. This encodes CASSQGETRETQYF.

The chain links TRBV11-3 to TRBJ2-1, with 8 bases matching TRBD2. The CDR3 runs 14 residues. The germline V gene has CDR1 SGHNT and CDR2 YENEEA. J gave up 5 bases and V 5 bases, and 5 bases lay outside the gene matches. CDR3 region: CASSQSGSHNEQFF. The CDR3 nucleotides are TGTGCCAGCAGCCAAAGCGGGAGTCACAATGAGCAGTTCTTC.

V and J are TRBV6-4 and TRBJ2-7; 11 bases fit TRBD1. The V gene end was trimmed by 7 bases and the J gene end by 4 bases; junction bases not matched to a gene: 6. The CDR3 has 14 residues. Germline CDR1 and CDR2: MRHNA and SNTAGT. CDR3 sequence (DNA): TGTGCCAGCACTCCGGACAGGGGGCGGTACGAGCAGTACTTC. Protein product: CASTPDRGRYEQYF.

The chain uses TRBV18 and TRBJ1-4; D might be TRBD1 (5 bases). Trimming cost V 4 bases and J 6 bases, with 9 bases left between them. There are 13 residues in the CDR3. Germline CDR1 is KGHSH and CDR2 is LQKENI. CDR3: CASSLGVDEKLFF. CDR3 coding DNA: TGTGCCAGCTCACTGGGGGTTGATGAAAAACTGTTTTTT. The entire variable domain, with the rest obtained from reference TRBV18 and TRBJ1-4, is as follows: NAGVMQNPRHLVRRRGQEARLRCSPMKGHSHVYWYRQLPEEGLKFMVYLQKENIIDESGMPKERFSAEFPKEGPSILRIQQVVRGDSAAYFCASSLGVDEKLFFGSGTQLSVL.

The chain is built from TRBV5-1 and TRBJ2-7, with TRBD2 matching 9 bases. The length of the CDR3 is 18 residues. Germline loops: CDR1 SGHRS, CDR2 YFSETQ. V was clipped by 7 bases and J by 2 bases; unmatched bases: 19. The CDR3 DNA follows: TGCGCCAGCTCCATGGGGACGATGGCGGGAGGGTACACCTACGAGCAGTACTTC. It encodes CASSMGTMAGGYTYEQYF.

Points on this clone: One junction end does not reproduce the germline sequence, and a read error may be involved. The rearrangement uses TRBV23-1 and TRBJ2-7, with TRBD1 matching 11 bases. TRBV23-1 is known as an ORF, though its function is uncertain. The CDR3 extends over 16 amino acids. CDR3 bases: TGCGCCAGCAGTCAGGACAGGGGGCCGTACCCCTACGAGCAGTACTTT. Protein: CASSQDRGPYPYEQYF.

With regard to this clone: A clone one base away is much larger, so this may be a read error. The same CDR3 also results from other DNA sequences found in this sample. This chain uses TRBV30 with TRBJ1-1; D unresolved. This CDR3 is built from 16 residues. The germline gives CDR1 GTSNPN, CDR2 SVGIG (reference sequence). V lost 3 bases and J 7 bases, leaving 24 bases between the germline ends. The CDR3 loop is CAWRPKLGPGGDEAFF. The CDR3 coding sequence is TGTGCCTGGAGGCCGAAGTTAGGGCCCGGCGGGGATGAAGCTTTCTTT.

This clone showed up just a few times. The CDR3 nucleotides are TGTGCCAGCTCACCACAACTAACGGTTGGCGAGCAGTACTTC. Amino acid sequence: CASSPQLTVGEQYF. The chain combines TRBV18 with TRBJ2-7; D unclear. Germline-derived CDR1 and CDR2 are KGHSH and LQKENI. The ends were cut back, 1 base at V and 6 bases at J, with 13 bases in the middle. The CDR3 has 14 residues. Full variable domain (outside the CDR3, taken from reference TRBV18 and TRBJ2-7): NAGVMQNPRHLVRRRGQEARLRCSPMKGHSHVYWYRQLPEEGLKFMVYLQKENIIDESGMPKERFSAEFPKEGPSILRIQQVVRGDSAAYFCASSPQLTVGEQYFGPGTRLTVT.

On this clone: With a much larger clone just one base away, this may be a read error. Different DNA sequences within this sample yield the same CDR3. The J gene is TRBJ1-5, the V gene TRBV28; D perhaps matches TRBD1 (5 bases). CDR1 is MDHEN, CDR2 SYDVKM, per germline. The CDR3 contains 12 residues. Trimming removed 5 bases from V and 6 bases from J, with 8 bases in between. The CDR3 here is CASSLRGQPQHF. The CDR3 region has the DNA TGTGCCAGCAGTCTGAGGGGTCAGCCCCAGCATTTT.

This chain uses TRBV7-8 with TRBJ2-7; no clear D. Per the germline V gene, CDR1 is SGHVS and CDR2 is FQNEAQ. The germline V and J ends were trimmed by 2 bases and 1 base, with 6 bases remaining between them. The CDR3 contains 13 residues. DNA for the CDR3: TGTGCCAGCAGCTTATTCGTTTCCTACGAGCAGTACTTC. Translation: CASSLFVSYEQYF.

The gene calls are TRBV2 and TRBJ1-4, with D perhaps TRBD1 (5 bases). Germline V gives CDR1 SNHLY, CDR2 FYNNEI. This CDR3 has 14 residues. V lost 8 bases and J 5 bases, leaving 15 bases between the germline ends. The CDR3 region is CASARSGRNEKLFF. CDR3 in DNA: TGTGCCAGCGCAAGATCGGGGCGAAATGAAAAACTGTTTTTT.

The chain combines TRBV6-6 with TRBJ1-5, with 8 bases that match TRBD1. This CDR3 is built from 14 residues. Germline CDR1 MNHNY, CDR2 SVGAGI (reference sequence). Losses at the gene ends were 6 bases for V and 4 bases for J; bases not matched to a gene: 5. CDR3 region: CASRKDRENQPQHF. The CDR3 DNA is TGTGCCAGCAGAAAGGACAGGGAAAATCAGCCCCAGCATTTT.

V and J are TRBV28 and TRBJ2-6; 10 positions agree with TRBD2. Germline values: CDR1 MDHEN, CDR2 SYDVKM. Trimming at V came to 6 bases and at J to 0 bases, leaving 11 bases not matched to a gene. CDR3 length: 19 amino acids. The CDR3 coding sequence is TGTGCCAGCAGCCCACGCCCTAGCGGGAGAAACTCTGGGGCCAACGTCCTGACTTTC. Protein product: CASSPRPSGRNSGANVLTF.

The table lists this clone with a few counts. This could be a read error, since a much larger clone is one nucleotide away. Other DNA sequences within the sample encode an identical CDR3. The rearrangement links TRBV7-3 to TRBJ2-7, with D possibly matching TRBD2 (6 bases). The CDR3 consists of 12 residues. CDR1 and CDR2 (germline): SGHTA, FQGTGA. In nucleotides, the CDR3 is TGTGCCAGCAGCTTGACGGGGGACGAGCAGTACTTT. As protein: CASSLTGDEQYF.

This CDR3 reads CASSLRLAGSYEQYF. The CDR3 DNA reads as TGTGCCAGCAGCTTGAGGCTAGCTGGCTCCTACGAGCAGTACTTC. This sequence joins TRBV5-4 and TRBJ2-7, with D perhaps matching TRBD2 (5 bases). Germline V lookup: CDR1 SGHNT, CDR2 YYREEE (reference sequence). Between the trimmed V and J ends, which lost 1 base and 0 bases, there was a span of 11 bases. This CDR3 contains 15 residues.

The chain has TRBV6-1 and TRBJ2-7; perhaps TRBD2 as D (5 bases). The germline V gene has CDR1 MNHNS and CDR2 SASEGT. The length of the CDR3 is 13 residues. Trimming cost V 6 bases and J 5 bases, with 14 bases left between them. The CDR3 region has the DNA TGTGCCAGCAGGGGCCGCTCGAGGGACGAGCAGTACTTC. It yields the protein CASRGRSRDEQYF.

Written as DNA, the CDR3 is TGTGCCAGCAGTATTCCGGGACAGGGACGCCATGAGCAGTTCTTC. Translated, it gives CASSIPGQGRHEQFF. The chain combines TRBV5-4 with TRBJ2-1, with 9 positions matching TRBD1. Germline values: CDR1 SGHNT, CDR2 YYREEE (reference sequence). Trimming at V came to 5 bases and at J to 8 bases, leaving 11 bases not matched to a gene. This CDR3 is built from 15 residues.

The rearrangement joins TRBV18 to TRBJ1-3; TRBD1 matches at 8 bases. J was trimmed by 4 bases and V by 3 bases; bases with no gene match: 5. This CDR3 has 15 residues. Germline values: CDR1 KGHSH, CDR2 LQKENI. The DNA of the CDR3 is TGTGCCAGCTCACCCACAGGGGGATCAGGAAACACCATATATTTT. It yields the protein CASSPTGGSGNTIYF.

This chain links TRBV7-9 with TRBJ2-7; a weak D match, TRBD2 (5 bases). The CDR3 runs 15 residues. Looked up from germline, CDR1 is SEHNR and CDR2 is FQNEAQ (reference sequence). The V gene lost 5 bases and the J gene lost 2 bases, with 16 bases spanning the gap. In DNA, the CDR3 is TGTGCCAGCAGCCCGGCGCACGACGGGACCTACGAGCAGTACTTC. This translates into CASSPAHDGTYEQYF. Variable domain in full (rest from reference TRBV7-9 and TRBJ2-7): DTGVSQNPRHKITKRGQNVTFRCDPISEHNRLYWYRQTLGQGPEFLTYFQNEAQLEKSRLLSDRFSAERPKGSFSTLEIQRTEQGDSAMYLCASSPAHDGTYEQYFGPGTRLTVT.

In this sample, this clone turned up many times. The rearrangement joins TRBV4-1 to TRBJ1-5; no clear D. CDR3 length: 17 residues. V lost 0 bases and J lost 0, with 12 bases in between. Germline V gene sequence: CDR1 MGHRA, CDR2 YSYEKL. The CDR3 nucleotides read TGCGCCAGCAGCCAAGAAGGAGACCGGCATAGCAATCAGCCCCAGCATTTT. It codes for CASSQEGDRHSNQPQHF.

V is TRBV28 and J is TRBJ1-2, with 9 bases that match TRBD1. Trimming at V came to 9 bases and at J to 6 bases, leaving 5 bases not matched to a gene. The germline gives CDR1 MDHEN, CDR2 SYDVKM. The CDR3 consists of 12 residues. The CDR3 bases are TGTGCCAGTCAGACAGGGGGGGATGGCTACACCTTC. The encoded protein is CASQTGGDGYTF.

This chain joins TRBV2 and TRBJ2-7; D ambiguous. Trimming cost V 0 bases and J 13 bases, with 19 bases left between them. Germline V gives CDR1 SNHLY, CDR2 FYNNEI. The CDR3 runs to 14 residues. DNA of the CDR3: TGTGCCAGCAGTGAAGCTTTAGCTGGTCAGGATTCATACTTC. Translating it yields CASSEALAGQDSYF.

The rearrangement links TRBV4-2 to TRBJ2-7; D ambiguous. The CDR3 runs to 14 residues. The ends were cut back, 0 bases at V and 6 bases at J, with 12 bases in the middle. CDR1 is LGHNA, CDR2 YNFKEQ, per germline. CDR3 residues: CASSQDGPRPEQYF. The CDR3 DNA sequence: TGTGCCAGCAGCCAAGATGGGCCGAGGCCCGAGCAGTACTTC.

The rearrangement links TRBV15 to TRBJ2-3; D is unclear. CDR1 LNHNV and CDR2 YYDKDF come from the germline V gene (reference sequence). There are 16 residues in the CDR3. The ends were cut back, 3 bases at V and 0 bases at J, with 13 bases in the middle. CDR3 DNA: TGTGCCACCAGCAGGACCTTGGTGGGAAGCACAGATACGCAGTATTTT. Translation gives CATSRTLVGSTDTQYF.

The CDR3 is CASSQARRGSTEAFF. CDR3 nucleotides: TGTGCCAGCAGCCAGGCCCGGCGGGGGTCCACTGAAGCTTTCTTT. The chain couples TRBV7-8 to TRBJ1-1; D may be TRBD1 (5 bases). Trimming left V 5 bases short and J 4 bases short, with 17 bases between. This CDR3 comprises 15 residues. From germline, CDR1 is SGHVS and CDR2 FQNEAQ.

This clone has only a few counts. Distinct nucleotide sequences in the sample also encode this CDR3. The chain couples TRBV28 to TRBJ1-5; D is undetermined. The CDR3 runs to 16 residues. V was trimmed by 3 bases and J by 0 bases, leaving 12 bases between them. Germline V gives CDR1 MDHEN, CDR2 SYDVKM. The CDR3 coding sequence is TGTGCCAGCAGTTTCCGGCGACAATATAGCAATCAGCCCCAGCATTTT. Translating gives CASSFRRQYSNQPQHF.